This passage covers 26 T cell receptor beta chains from one sample sequenced in a study of a mutant IDH1 vaccine in newly diagnosed glioma. Time point: week 11, during vaccination. Vaccination used 300 ug of mutant IDH1 20-mer peptide per dose, with topical imiquimod. TCRdb's table, derived via immunoSEQ multiplex PCR, lists solely in-frame clones and lacks some. The repertoire includes about 67,000 clones, about 91% of them detected once, and under 2% sits in the top ten. These TCRs are of unknown antigen specificity. Material: PBMCs, obtained from a glioma patient whose treatment included an IDH1 peptide vaccine. These receptor sequences come from a man aged 40-50 years with glioma.

This clone was counted between two and nine times. The chain employs TRBV7-2 and TRBJ2-3; D is ambiguous. This CDR3 contains 14 residues. The V end was cut by 1 base, the J end by 0 bases, with 5 bases between. The germline V gene has CDR1 SGHTA and CDR2 FQGNSA. CDR3 nucleotide sequence: TGTGCCAGCAGCTTAGGAGCTAGCACAGATACGCAGTATTTT. Translated, it gives CASSLGASTDTQYF.

This chain links TRBV5-5 with TRBJ2-7; a possible D gene is TRBD2 (6 bases). CDR3 length: 14 residues. Germline assignment: CDR1 SGHKS and CDR2 YYEKEE (reference sequence). Trimming cost V 5 bases and J 7 bases, with 19 bases left between them. In nucleotides, the CDR3 is TGTGCCAGCAGTATCACGACTAGTTCGAGGGAGCAGTACTTC. As protein: CASSITTSSREQYF.

This chain links TRBV11-1 with TRBJ2-7; D is tentatively TRBD1 or TRBD2 (5 bases each). In germline, CDR1 is SGHAT, CDR2 FQDESV (reference sequence). The CDR3 totals 13 residues. Trimming shortened V by 5 bases and J by 6 bases, and 14 bases separated the two germline ends. CDR3 amino acids: CASSHLGTGEQYF. The CDR3 DNA is TGTGCCAGCAGCCACCTGGGGACCGGCGAGCAGTACTTC.

The gene calls are TRBV27 and TRBJ1-5; 9 bases map to TRBD1. Germline values: CDR1 MNHEY, CDR2 SMNVEV (reference sequence). Trimming at V came to 6 bases and at J to 6 bases, leaving 6 bases not matched to a gene. The CDR3 contains 14 residues. The CDR3 DNA reads as TGTGCCAGCAGCCCACAGGGGGCTGGTCAGCCCCAGCATTTT. Residues: CASSPQGAGQPQHF.

The chain joins TRBV5-4 to TRBJ2-3, with 7 bases matching TRBD2. Germline V CDR1 and CDR2: SGHNT, YYREEE (reference sequence). This CDR3 has 15 amino acids. The V and J ends lost 3 bases and 3 bases, in that order; junction bases with no gene match: 7. The CDR3 sequence is CASSSPLGLTDTQYF. Written as DNA, the CDR3 is TGTGCCAGCAGCTCCCCTCTGGGACTAACAGATACGCAGTATTTT.

This sequence joins TRBV7-2 and TRBJ2-1, with 12 bases matching TRBD2. Germline loops: CDR1 SGHTA, CDR2 FQGNSA. This CDR3 is built from 19 residues. J was trimmed by 4 bases and V by 4 bases; bases with no gene match: 14. The CDR3, as DNA: TGTGCCAGCAGCTGGCGGACAAGTAGACTAGCGGGAGAGTACAATGAGCAGTTCTTC. This translates into CASSWRTSRLAGEYNEQFF. Looking up the rest from reference TRBV7-2 and TRBJ2-1 gives the full variable domain: GAGVSQSPSNKVTEKGKDVELRCDPISGHTALYWYRQSLGQGLEFLIYFQGNSAPDKSGLPSDRFSAERTGGSVSTLTIQRTQQEDSAVYLCASSWRTSRLAGEYNEQFFGPGTRLTVL.

The V and J genes are TRBV28 and TRBJ2-7, with D tentatively TRBD2 (5 bases). V was clipped by 6 bases and J by 2 bases, with 17 bases between them. Germline V gives CDR1 MDHEN, CDR2 SYDVKM. This CDR3 contains 15 residues. DNA for the CDR3: TGTGCCAGCAGCCGGGGTTCGAGTCTTACCTACGAGCAGTACGTC. Its protein product is CASSRGSSLTYEQYV.

The chain uses TRBV25-1 and TRBJ1-1; 8 bases map to TRBD1. V trimming: 5 bases; J trimming: 5 bases; junction bases outside the gene matches: 4. Germline V gene lookup returns CDR1 MGHDK and CDR2 SYGVNS. The CDR3 sequence is 13 residues long. The CDR3 nucleotides read TGTGCCAGCAGTACAGGGGGAAAAACTGAAGCTTTCTTT. Protein product: CASSTGGKTEAFF.

The chain recombines TRBV2 with TRBJ2-7, with D possibly matching TRBD1 (6 bases). The V end was cut by 6 bases, the J end by 5 bases, with 20 bases between. There are 15 residues in the CDR3. Germline V gives CDR1 SNHLY, CDR2 FYNNEI. Written as DNA, the CDR3 is TGTGCCAGCAGATCCCGGTTGACAGGTTCCCACGAGCAGTACGTC. The encoded protein is CASRSRLTGSHEQYV.

The V call is TRBV18, the J call TRBJ2-3, with D unclear. Trimming shortened V by 4 bases and J by 2 bases, and 13 bases separated the two germline ends. This CDR3 comprises 15 residues. Per the germline V gene, CDR1 is KGHSH and CDR2 is LQKENI. CDR3 sequence (DNA): TGTGCCAGCTCACAGAGAGGTCTTGCCACAGATACGCAGTATTTT. This encodes CASSQRGLATDTQYF.

This clone was found a few times. The chain carries TRBV6-6 and TRBJ1-2, with TRBD1 as a possible D gene (6 bases). V was clipped by 3 bases and J by 11 bases, with 10 bases between them. The CDR3 is made up of 11 amino acids. Looked up from germline, CDR1 is MNHNY and CDR2 is SVGAGI (reference sequence). The CDR3 spells CASSYKGGYTF. DNA for the CDR3: TGTGCCAGCAGTTATAAGGGGGGATACACCTTC.

This clone showed up just once. This chain links TRBV7-8 with TRBJ1-1; TRBD1 is a possible D gene (6 bases). The CDR3 spans 13 residues. Germline V gene sequence: CDR1 SGHVS, CDR2 FQNEAQ. V lost 1 base, J lost 10 bases, and 13 bases lay in between. The CDR3 reads CASSLDRQGRAFF. In DNA form, the CDR3 reads TGTGCCAGCAGCTTAGACCGGCAGGGGCGAGCTTTCTTT.

This clone has only one observation. The rearrangement joins TRBV5-4 to TRBJ2-1; 11 nucleotides align to TRBD1. Unmatched junction bases numbered 7, after V lost 4 bases and J lost 7 bases. Per the germline V gene, CDR1 is SGHNT and CDR2 is YYREEE (reference sequence). CDR3 length equals 15 residues. CDR3 loop: CASSPGTGGLNEQFF. CDR3 nucleotide sequence: TGTGCCAGCAGCCCTGGGACAGGGGGATTGAATGAGCAGTTCTTC.

V and J are TRBV11-2 and TRBJ1-3, with 9 bases aligning to TRBD1. Germline values: CDR1 SGHAT, CDR2 FQNNGV. The CDR3 length is 16 residues. V dropped 6 bases and J dropped 0; count of bases not matched to a gene: 6. CDR3 nucleotide sequence: TGTGCCAGCAGAGGACCGGGACAGGGCTCTGGAAACACCATATATTTT. Translated, it gives CASRGPGQGSGNTIYF.

This chain connects TRBV28 to TRBJ1-2, with TRBD1 matching 7 bases. With 5 bases clipped from V and 5 bases from J, the junction kept 23 bases outside the gene matches. Germline CDR1 and CDR2: MDHEN and SYDVKM. The CDR3 totals 19 residues. CDR3 DNA: TGTGCCAGCAGTCCCCCTCTTGGGACAGCAGTTGGGACTAGGTATGGCTACACCTTC. Its translation: CASSPPLGTAVGTRYGYTF.

This clone was observed once. The J gene is TRBJ2-7, the V gene TRBV5-1; a weak D match, TRBD2 (5 bases). Germline V lookup: CDR1 SGHRS, CDR2 YFSETQ. V lost 1 base, J lost 1 base, and 12 bases lay in between. This CDR3 contains 15 residues. The CDR3 DNA reads TGCGCCAGCAGCTTGTTCACCGGCGGGTCCTACGAGCAGTACTTC. Translation: CASSLFTGGSYEQYF.

This rearrangement joins TRBV7-8 to TRBJ1-2; TRBD1 aligns across 7 bases. CDR1 is SGHVS and CDR2 is FQNEAQ in the germline V gene. V gave up 5 bases and J gave up 6 bases; unmatched junction bases: 21. The CDR3 has 18 residues. The CDR3, as DNA: TGTGCCAGCAGCACTGCGACAGGGCTTGAGTATCCACACCATGGCTACACCTTC. Translation gives CASSTATGLEYPHHGYTF.

Only one count was recorded for this clone. The V and J genes are TRBV7-2 and TRBJ2-2; D call uncertain. In germline, CDR1 is SGHTA, CDR2 FQGNSA. This CDR3 region has 15 residues. Trimming left V 0 bases short and J 4 bases short, with 9 bases between. The CDR3: CASSLALTRTGELFF. The CDR3 DNA is TGTGCCAGCAGCTTAGCGCTAACCCGCACCGGGGAGCTGTTTTTT.

The genes are TRBV9 and TRBJ1-1; 8 nucleotides agree with TRBD1. The V gene's germline CDR1 is SGDLS and CDR2 YYNGEE. V lost 0 bases to trimming and J lost 8 bases; unmatched junction nucleotides: 3. The CDR3 extends over 13 amino acids. CDR3 sequence reads: CASSVGGTGEAFF. The DNA of the CDR3 is TGTGCCAGCAGCGTAGGTGGGACAGGCGAAGCTTTCTTT.

The chain has TRBV19 and TRBJ2-7, with D maybe TRBD2 (5 bases). Germline CDR1 and CDR2: LNHDA and SQIVND (reference sequence). The CDR3 is 14 residues long. V was clipped by 9 bases and J by 0 bases, with 15 bases between them. CDR3 DNA: TGTGCCAGGCCGCGGCGGAGGAGCTCCTACGAGCAGTACGTC. Protein sequence: CARPRRRSSYEQYV.

The rearrangement uses TRBV5-4 and TRBJ1-1, with TRBD1 matching 10 bases. J was trimmed by 0 bases and V by 3 bases; bases with no gene match: 8. Germline lookup yields CDR1 SGHNT and CDR2 YYREEE (reference sequence). The CDR3 loop spans 17 amino acids. The CDR3 loop is CASSSSRQGALNTEAFF. Here the CDR3 DNA reads TGTGCCAGCAGCTCTTCGAGACAGGGGGCGCTGAACACTGAAGCTTTCTTT.

The chain has TRBV6-6 and TRBJ2-1, with 9 bases aligning to TRBD1. The CDR3 is 16 residues long. CDR1 and CDR2 from the germline V gene are MNHNY and SVGAGI (reference sequence). The V and J ends lost 7 bases and 4 bases, in that order; junction bases with no gene match: 11. The CDR3 DNA follows: TGTGCCAGCACCACTAGAGGACAGGGGAATTACAATGAGCAGTTCTTC. Amino acids: CASTTRGQGNYNEQFF.

The chain is built from TRBV27 and TRBJ2-3; D perhaps matches TRBD2 (5 bases). The ends were cut back, 6 bases at V and 2 bases at J, with 18 bases in the middle. From germline, CDR1 is MNHEY and CDR2 SMNVEV (reference sequence). This CDR3 has 16 residues. The CDR3 region is CASSQRSVGYTDTQYF. The CDR3 DNA is TGTGCCAGCAGCCAGCGGTCGGTGGGGTACACAGATACGCAGTATTTT.

The rearrangement uses TRBV19 and TRBJ1-5; unclear D gene. This CDR3 has 14 residues. Germline lookup yields CDR1 LNHDA and CDR2 SQIVND (reference sequence). V was shortened by 3 bases and J by 6 bases, with 12 bases between the two germline ends. The CDR3 sequence: CASSILGSGQPQHF. The CDR3 DNA reads as TGTGCCAGTAGTATCCTAGGGTCAGGTCAGCCCCAGCATTTT.

The chain couples TRBV10-3 to TRBJ1-2; TRBD1 aligns across 10 bases. With V trimmed by 7 bases and J by 3 bases, 5 bases remained unmatched. Germline V gives CDR1 ENHRY, CDR2 SYGVKD. CDR3 length equals 14 residues. The CDR3 nucleotides are TGTGCCATCACCGGGACAGGGGAATACTATGGCTACACCTTC. This codes for CAITGTGEYYGYTF.

This clone was picked up a small number of times. The rearrangement uses TRBV29-1 and TRBJ2-7; 11 bases agree with TRBD2. The CDR3 has 13 amino acids. Germline V CDR1 and CDR2: SQVTM, ANQGSEA. J lost 4 bases, V lost 4 bases, and 3 bases had no gene match. As DNA, the CDR3 is TGCAGCGTTGGGACTAGCGGGTCGTACGAGCAGTACTTC. It is translated as CSVGTSGSYEQYF.